The subject of this entry is one T cell receptor beta chain. Its antigen is not identified. This CDR3 spans 13 amino acids. Germline V lookup: CDR1 SGHRS, CDR2 YFSETQ. V lost 1 base and J lost 8; bases outside the gene matches: 4. This sample was included in a study of STAT3 mutations in large granular lymphocyte leukemia. Findings and caveats of the study: In T-cell large granular lymphocyte leukemia, about half of patients showed multiple immunodominant subclonotypes. Some patients had persisting codominant clonotypes that could mask small clones.

Repertoires were generated with immunoSEQ multiplex PCR, while TCRdb's copy carries only in-frame clones and drops some. The table includes 2,500 to 3,000 clones, about a third detected once. The rearrangement links TRBV5-1 to TRBJ1-2; TRBD1 matches at 8 bases. This TCR was recovered from a human donor with T large granular lymphocyte leukemia. Some clones in this sample may be carry-over from other donors' samples. Sequencing was performed on PBMCs. CDR3 residues: CASSLQGASGYTF. The CDR3 DNA sequence: TGCGCCAGCAGCTTGCAGGGGGCCTCGGGCTACACCTTC.